This T cell receptor beta chain came from a study of T cells in tuberculosis. Study as a whole: The T cells targeted glucose monomycolate, a mycobacterial lipid, via CD1B.

Cells were sorted from thawed PBMC rested overnight and stained with GMM-loaded CD1B tetramer, viability dye and anti-CD3. CD1B tetramers were loaded with Rhodococcus equi-derived C32 glucose monomycolate. Sequencing used immunoSEQ multiplex PCR; TCRdb keeps in-frame clones, though not all of them. Of nearly 60,000 clones in the sample, roughly 86% are singletons; the top ten hold 20% to 25%. V lost 6 bases and J lost 5; bases outside the gene matches: 10. CDR1 is MNHEY and CDR2 is SVGAGI in the germline V gene. The CDR3 spans 15 residues. The material sequenced was CD1b-GMM tetramer-negative cells sorted from PBMCs. V and J are TRBV6-5 and TRBJ1-5; TRBD1 agrees at 7 bases. The source of this sequence is an adult woman with latent tuberculosis. In DNA form, the CDR3 reads TGTGCCAGCAGGCCCTCGACAGGGTACTATCAGCCCCAGCATTTT. This sequence encodes CASRPSTGYYQPQHF.